Below are 25 T cell receptor beta chains sequenced from a single sample in a study of technical replicates of blood from a handful of donors. Method: immunoSEQ multiplex PCR; TCRdb's copy keeps in-frame clones and lacks some. The sample includes around 89,000 clones, about 94% of them seen just once. The sample comprised T cells isolated from PBMCs. These receptor sequences come from a human donor in good health.

The CDR3 loop reads CASSGGGAHNEQFF. The CDR3 DNA sequence: TGTGCCAGCAGTGGCGGGGGGGCCCACAATGAGCAGTTCTTC. This chain links TRBV25-1 with TRBJ2-1; 9 nucleotides match TRBD2. This CDR3 comprises 14 residues. The J segment lost 5 bases and the V segment lost 4 bases, leaving 3 bases of the junction unmatched. CDR1 and CDR2 (germline): MGHDK, SYGVNS.

The genes are TRBV30 and TRBJ1-2; D is perhaps TRBD1 (6 bases). CDR1 and CDR2 from the germline V gene are GTSNPN and SVGIG (reference sequence). The CDR3 consists of 15 residues. V was cut by 3 bases and J by 4 bases, with 18 bases left in between. The CDR3 here is CAWRRATTGIYGYTF. Here the CDR3 DNA reads TGTGCCTGGAGACGCGCCACAACAGGGATCTATGGCTACACCTTC.

V gene TRBV4-1 combines with J gene TRBJ2-7; 7 bases match TRBD1. There are 14 residues in the CDR3. Germline trimming cut 4 bases from V and 1 base from J; bases unmatched to any gene: 4. Germline assignment: CDR1 MGHRA and CDR2 YSYEKL. CDR3 region: CASSLGDRSYEQYF. The CDR3 DNA sequence: TGCGCCAGCAGCCTCGGGGACAGATCCTACGAGCAGTACTTC.

This clone was counted only a few times. The chain couples TRBV29-1 to TRBJ1-1, with D unclear. The CDR3 consists of 13 residues. CDR1 is SQVTM and CDR2 is ANQGSEA in the germline V gene. V lost 0 bases and J lost 6, with 11 bases in between. For the CDR3, the DNA is TGCAGCGTTGAAGATCTTGGGCGTCCTGAAGCTTTCTTT. The encoded protein is CSVEDLGRPEAFF.

The rearrangement links TRBV11-3 to TRBJ1-1, with D maybe TRBD1 (5 bases). Germline CDR1 is SGHNT and CDR2 is YENEEA. Trimming removed 3 bases at V and 1 base at J, with 15 bases between. The CDR3 is 16 residues long. The CDR3 DNA is TGTGCCAGCAGCTTTTCCCCGGGACTCAGGAACACTGAAGCTTTCTTT. It specifies CASSFSPGLRNTEAFF.

The chain uses TRBV28 and TRBJ1-5, with TRBD1 matching over 9 bases. The CDR3 spans 13 residues. The junction had 3 bases not matched to a gene; V was cut back by 8 bases and J by 4 bases. The germline V gene encodes CDR1 MDHEN and CDR2 SYDVKM. CDR3: CASETGGNQPQHF. The CDR3 bases are TGTGCCAGCGAGACAGGGGGAAATCAGCCCCAGCATTTT.

The genes are TRBV29-1 and TRBJ1-1, with 7 bases fitting TRBD1. J lost 5 bases, V lost 1 base, and 10 bases had no gene match. The CDR3 is 15 amino acids. Germline CDR1 reads SQVTM; CDR2 reads ANQGSEA. The CDR3 region has the DNA TGCAGCGTTGAAGCACAGGGGTGGATGGGGACTGAAGCTTTCTTT. This translates into CSVEAQGWMGTEAFF.

The chain has TRBV5-1 and TRBJ2-7, with 7 bases that match TRBD2. V lost 2 bases to trimming and J lost 4 bases; unmatched junction nucleotides: 6. The CDR3 covers 14 residues. Per the germline V gene, CDR1 is SGHRS and CDR2 is YFSETQ. The CDR3 DNA reads TGCGCCAGCAGCTTTGGGCTAGCGGCTTACGAGCAGTACTTC. Its protein product is CASSFGLAAYEQYF.

The chain links TRBV5-6 to TRBJ2-5, with 11 bases identical to TRBD1. CDR3 length: 17 residues. In germline, CDR1 is SGHDT, CDR2 YYEEEE. V trimming: 0 bases; J trimming: 4 bases; junction bases outside the gene matches: 8. CDR3: CASSLAPGQGVRETQYF. The CDR3 bases are TGTGCCAGCAGCTTGGCCCCGGGACAGGGGGTACGAGAGACCCAGTACTTC.

This chain connects TRBV14 to TRBJ2-1; 10 positions agree with TRBD2. V lost 4 bases and J lost 4; bases outside the gene matches: 7. CDR1 SGHDN and CDR2 FVKESK come from the germline V gene. This CDR3 spans 16 amino acids. The CDR3 nucleotides are TGTGCCAGCAGCCGTAGGACTAGCGGAGTTTACAATGAGCAGTTCTTC. Protein product: CASSRRTSGVYNEQFF.

The rearrangement links TRBV5-1 to TRBJ1-4; D is ambiguous. Trimming removed 5 bases from V and 8 bases from J, with 13 bases in between. CDR3 size: 13 residues. Germline V gene sequence: CDR1 SGHRS, CDR2 YFSETQ. The CDR3 is CASRLAGEEKLFF. For the CDR3, the DNA is TGCGCCAGCAGACTGGCAGGCGAAGAAAAACTGTTTTTT.

The rearrangement joins TRBV28 to TRBJ1-4, with D perhaps matching TRBD1 (5 bases). CDR1 and CDR2 (germline): MDHEN, SYDVKM. This CDR3 spans 14 amino acids. V lost 3 bases and J lost 8, with 13 bases in between. The CDR3 reads CASSFGRAYEKLFF. DNA for the CDR3: TGTGCCAGCAGTTTTGGCAGGGCCTACGAAAAACTGTTTTTT.

J is TRBJ1-2 and V is TRBV10-1; tentatively, D is TRBD1 (6 bases). Germline V CDR1 and CDR2: WNHNN, SYGVQD (reference sequence). The CDR3 loop spans 13 amino acids. V lost 8 bases and J lost 4, with 14 bases in between. The CDR3 loop is CASSRGAAYGYTF. The DNA for the CDR3 is TGCGCCAGCTCCCGGGGGGCCGCCTATGGCTACACCTTC.

The chain has TRBV7-9 and TRBJ1-1; 7 nucleotides agree with TRBD1. Germline CDR1 and CDR2: SEHNR and FQNEAQ (reference sequence). V lost 6 bases and J lost 4; bases outside the gene matches: 5. This CDR3 has 13 residues. CDR3 bases: TGTGCCAGCAGTTTGGACAGGATCACTGAAGCTTTCTTT. It yields the protein CASSLDRITEAFF.

The chain links TRBV7-8 to TRBJ2-3, with D possibly being TRBD2 (6 bases). Germline V CDR1 and CDR2: SGHVS, FQNEAQ. The germline V and J ends were trimmed by 4 bases and 1 base, with 15 bases remaining between them. The CDR3 length is 16 residues. The DNA of the CDR3 is TGTGCCAGCAGCTCGTCCACTAGCCCCGGCACAGATACGCAGTATTTT. It translates to CASSSSTSPGTDTQYF.

The V call is TRBV4-2, the J call TRBJ1-1, with unresolved D. Germline V CDR1 and CDR2: LGHNA, YNFKEQ. The germline V and J ends were trimmed by 7 bases and 4 bases, with 16 bases remaining between them. The CDR3 is 14 residues long. The CDR3 sequence is CASTQAPEGTEAFF. Here the CDR3 DNA reads TGTGCCAGCACCCAGGCCCCAGAGGGCACTGAAGCTTTCTTT.

The chain joins TRBV28 to TRBJ2-3, with no clear D. The CDR3 runs 12 residues. Trimming shortened V by 6 bases and J by 0 bases, and 4 bases separated the two germline ends. In germline, CDR1 is MDHEN, CDR2 SYDVKM. The CDR3 DNA sequence: TGTGCCAGCAGCACTAGCACAGATACGCAGTATTTT. It codes for CASSTSTDTQYF.

This chain links TRBV6-5 with TRBJ2-1; TRBD2 matches at 9 bases. CDR1 MNHEY and CDR2 SVGAGI come from the germline V gene. This CDR3 comprises 12 residues. V lost 6 bases and J lost 15; bases outside the gene matches: 9. CDR3 sequence: CASRGTSQARFF. Written as DNA, the CDR3 is TGTGCCAGCAGAGGGACTAGCCAAGCGCGGTTCTTC.

In this sample, this clone turned up a few times. The same CDR3 can be traced to other DNA sequences in this sample. This chain connects TRBV5-1 to TRBJ1-1, with D uncertain. Germline assignment: CDR1 SGHRS and CDR2 YFSETQ. The CDR3 is made up of 14 amino acids. Between the trimmed V and J ends, which lost 0 bases and 0 bases, there was a span of 6 bases. The CDR3 loop is CASSLATVNTEAFF. CDR3 coding DNA: TGCGCCAGCAGCTTGGCCACGGTGAACACTGAAGCTTTCTTT.

This sequence joins TRBV4-1 and TRBJ1-3, with 9 bases fitting TRBD1. This CDR3 has 18 residues. The germline CDR1 and CDR2 sequences are MGHRA and YSYEKL. The V and J ends lost 4 bases and 5 bases, in that order; junction bases with no gene match: 15. The CDR3 DNA sequence: TGCGCCAGCAGCCCACGGTACGAACAGGGGGCGCATAGAAACACCATATATTTT. Protein product: CASSPRYEQGAHRNTIYF.

V is TRBV7-9 and J is TRBJ2-7, with D possibly TRBD2 on 7 matching bases. Germline CDR1 is SEHNR and CDR2 is FQNEAQ (reference sequence). CDR3 size: 17 residues. Between the trimmed V and J ends, which lost 5 bases and 0 bases, there was a span of 20 bases. In DNA form, the CDR3 reads TGTGCCAGCAGCCCGTCCGAGGGGGGGGACCTCTCCTACGAGCAGTACTTC. Translation: CASSPSEGGDLSYEQYF.

V usage is TRBV4-2 and J usage is TRBJ2-1; 10 nucleotides match TRBD2. Germline CDR1 and CDR2: LGHNA and YNFKEQ. The CDR3 is 17 amino acids. V shed 1 base, J shed 4 bases, and the junction held 7 bases outside the gene matches. CDR3 amino acids: CASSQGARTSGYNEQFF. DNA for the CDR3: TGTGCCAGCAGCCAAGGGGCAAGGACTAGCGGTTACAATGAGCAGTTCTTC.

CDR3 in DNA: TGTGCCAGCAGCGGTCGACAGGGACCTTTGTATTTT. It is translated as CASSGRQGPLYF. The chain combines TRBV7-3 with TRBJ2-3; 7 bases agree with TRBD1. With V trimmed by 5 bases and J by 14 bases, 10 bases remained unmatched. The CDR3 totals 12 residues. Germline V gene sequence: CDR1 SGHTA, CDR2 FQGTGA.

Details on this clone: Sequence at one end of the junction differs from germline and may be a read error. The V and J genes are TRBV7-7 and TRBJ2-3; perhaps TRBD2 as D (6 bases). In germline, CDR1 is SSHAT, CDR2 FNYEAQ (reference sequence). This CDR3 spans 13 amino acids. The CDR3 DNA reads TGTGCTAGCAGCGTCACTGGGGGGGATACGCAGTATTTT. Translating it yields CASSVTGGDTQYF. Supplemented by reference TRBV7-7 and TRBJ2-3, the full variable domain reads GAGVSQSPRYKVTKRGQDVTLRCDPISSHATLYWYQQALGQGPEFLTYFNYEAQPDKSGLPSDRFSAERPEGSISTLTIQRTEQRDSAMYRCASSVTGGDTQYFGPGTRLTVL.

The chain links TRBV2 to TRBJ1-2, with 8 bases aligning to TRBD1. J was trimmed by 4 bases and V by 3 bases; bases with no gene match: 7. This CDR3 is 15 amino acids long. Germline lookup yields CDR1 SNHLY and CDR2 FYNNEI. The DNA for the CDR3 is TGTGCCAGCAGTGACCAGGGGGCGCGGAGCTATGGCTACACCTTC. Protein product: CASSDQGARSYGYTF.